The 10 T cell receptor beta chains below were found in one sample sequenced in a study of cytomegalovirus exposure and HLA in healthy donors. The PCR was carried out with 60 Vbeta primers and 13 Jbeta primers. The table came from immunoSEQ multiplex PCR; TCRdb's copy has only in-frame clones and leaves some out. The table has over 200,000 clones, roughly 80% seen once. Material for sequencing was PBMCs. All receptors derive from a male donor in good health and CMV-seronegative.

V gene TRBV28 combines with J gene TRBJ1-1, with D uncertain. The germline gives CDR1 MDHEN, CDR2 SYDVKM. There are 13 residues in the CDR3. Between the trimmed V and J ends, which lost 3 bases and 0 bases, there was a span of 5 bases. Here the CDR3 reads CASSFQMNTEAFF. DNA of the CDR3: TGTGCCAGCAGTTTTCAAATGAACACTGAAGCTTTCTTT.

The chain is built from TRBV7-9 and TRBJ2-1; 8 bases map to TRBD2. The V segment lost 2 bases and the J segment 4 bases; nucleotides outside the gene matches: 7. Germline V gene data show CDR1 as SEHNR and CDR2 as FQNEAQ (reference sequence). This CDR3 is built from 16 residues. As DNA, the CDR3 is TGTGCCAGCAGCTTACCCCCGGGACTAGTGTACAATGAGCAGTTCTTC. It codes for CASSLPPGLVYNEQFF.

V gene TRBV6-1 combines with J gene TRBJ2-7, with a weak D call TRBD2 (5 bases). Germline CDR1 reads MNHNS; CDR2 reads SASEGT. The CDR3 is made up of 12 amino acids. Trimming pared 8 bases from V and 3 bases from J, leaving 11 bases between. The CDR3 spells CASSRAYYEQYF. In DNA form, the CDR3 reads TGTGCCAGCTCGAGGGCCTACTACGAGCAGTACTTC.

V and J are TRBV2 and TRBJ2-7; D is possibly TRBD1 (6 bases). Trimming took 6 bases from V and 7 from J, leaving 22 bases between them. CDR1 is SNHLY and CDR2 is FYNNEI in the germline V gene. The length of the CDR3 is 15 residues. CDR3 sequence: CASRADRQANWEQYF. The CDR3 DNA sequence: TGTGCCAGCAGAGCCGACCGACAGGCGAATTGGGAGCAGTACTTC. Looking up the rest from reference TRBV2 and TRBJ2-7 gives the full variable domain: EPEVTQTPSHQVTQMGQEVILRCVPISNHLYFYWYRQILGQKVEFLVSFYNNEISEKSEIFDDQFSVERPDGSNFTLKIRSTKLEDSAMYFCASRADRQANWEQYFGPGTRLTVT.

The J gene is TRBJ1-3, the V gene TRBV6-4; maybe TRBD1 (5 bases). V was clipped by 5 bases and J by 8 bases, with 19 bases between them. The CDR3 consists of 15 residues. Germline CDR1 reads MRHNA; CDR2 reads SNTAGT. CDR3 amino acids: CASSSPGGNSDTIYF. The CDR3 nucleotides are TGTGCCAGCAGTTCTCCCGGGGGGAATTCGGACACCATATATTTT.

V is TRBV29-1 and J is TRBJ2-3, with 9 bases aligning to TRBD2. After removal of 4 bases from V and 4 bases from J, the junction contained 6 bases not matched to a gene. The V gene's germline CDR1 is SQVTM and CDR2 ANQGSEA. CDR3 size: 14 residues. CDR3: CSVGISGRADTQYF. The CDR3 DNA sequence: TGCAGCGTTGGTATTAGCGGGAGAGCAGATACGCAGTATTTT.

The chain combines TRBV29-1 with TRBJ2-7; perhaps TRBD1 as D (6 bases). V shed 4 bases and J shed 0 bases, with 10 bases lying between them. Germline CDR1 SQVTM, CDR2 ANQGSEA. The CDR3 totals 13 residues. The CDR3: CSVGGGSSYEQYF. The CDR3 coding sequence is TGCAGCGTTGGAGGGGGTAGCTCCTACGAGCAGTACTTC.

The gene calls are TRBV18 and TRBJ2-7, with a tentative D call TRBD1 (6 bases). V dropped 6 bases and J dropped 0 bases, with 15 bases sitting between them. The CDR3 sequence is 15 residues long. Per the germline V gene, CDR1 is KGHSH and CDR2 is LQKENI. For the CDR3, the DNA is TGTGCCAGCTCGGCCCGGGACACCGACTCCTACGAGCAGTACTTC. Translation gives CASSARDTDSYEQYF.

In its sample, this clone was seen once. Here the CDR3 reads CASSLSAGGLTEQFF. As DNA, the CDR3 is TGTGCCAGCAGCTTAAGTGCGGGAGGATTGACTGAGCAGTTCTTC. This chain uses TRBV7-3 with TRBJ2-1, with 8 bases fitting TRBD2. Germline V lookup: CDR1 SGHTA, CDR2 FQGTGA. The CDR3 contains 15 residues. The junction had 8 bases not matched to a gene; V was cut back by 1 base and J by 9 bases.

CDR3 sequence (DNA): TGTGCCAGCAGTGGGACGGCGGGAGGGACCCAGTACTTC. It yields the protein CASSGTAGGTQYF. The chain carries TRBV2 and TRBJ2-5; 8 positions match TRBD2. The germline gives CDR1 SNHLY, CDR2 FYNNEI. J gave up 7 bases and V 4 bases, and 5 bases lay outside the gene matches. The CDR3 spans 13 residues.